The 23 T cell receptor beta chains presented below share a single source sample, sequenced in a study of blood T cell repertoires in COVID-19. Here immunoSEQ multiplex PCR was the method, and the copy in TCRdb shows in-frame clones only, minus some. The sample yields 60,000 to 70,000 clones, 70% to 90% seen once. The sample consisted of peripheral blood. The receptors stem from a woman aged 55-69 years with acute or convalescent COVID-19.

The chain couples TRBV7-9 to TRBJ1-1, with 7 bases that match TRBD1. This CDR3 is 15 amino acids long. Germline CDR1 is SEHNR and CDR2 is FQNEAQ (reference sequence). With 5 bases clipped from V and 0 bases from J, the junction kept 6 bases outside the gene matches. The CDR3 nucleotides read TGTGCCAGCAGCACCAGGACAGGAATGAACACTGAAGCTTTCTTT. This encodes CASSTRTGMNTEAFF.

A single count supports this clone. This chain connects TRBV7-8 to TRBJ2-1; D perhaps matches TRBD1 (5 bases). Germline V CDR1 and CDR2: SGHVS, FQNEAQ. The CDR3 is made up of 16 amino acids. Trimming removed 0 bases from V and 6 bases from J, with 15 bases in between. The CDR3 DNA reads as TGTGCCAGCAGCTTAGCTGGGGCCTTGACAGCCAATGAGCAGTTCTTC. Translating gives CASSLAGALTANEQFF.

The J gene is TRBJ2-3, the V gene TRBV4-1; D uncertain. This CDR3 has 15 amino acids. CDR1 is MGHRA and CDR2 is YSYEKL in the germline V gene. The germline V and J ends were trimmed by 1 base and 1 base, with 9 bases remaining between them. DNA for the CDR3: TGCGCCAGCAGCCAAGCCAGGCCCCGCACAGATACGCAGTATTTT. Translation: CASSQARPRTDTQYF.

This sequence joins TRBV5-1 and TRBJ1-2; no clear D gene. The CDR3 contains 13 residues. The V and J ends lost 4 bases and 4 bases respectively, with 11 bases between them. CDR1 SGHRS and CDR2 YFSETQ come from the germline V gene. The CDR3 is CASSGEAGYGYTF. CDR3 in DNA: TGCGCCAGCAGCGGCGAGGCGGGCTATGGCTACACCTTC. Full variable domain (rest looked up from reference TRBV5-1 and TRBJ1-2): KAGVTQTPRYLIKTRGQQVTLSCSPISGHRSVSWYQQTPGQGLQFLFEYFSETQRNKGNFPGRFSGRQFSNSRSEMNVSTLELGDSALYLCASSGEAGYGYTFGSGTRLTVV.

V usage is TRBV18 and J usage is TRBJ2-1; 10 nucleotides line up with TRBD2. The CDR3 runs 16 residues. Germline values: CDR1 KGHSH, CDR2 LQKENI. With 3 bases clipped from V and 3 bases from J, the junction kept 5 bases outside the gene matches. The CDR3 protein is CASSPGSSGSYNEQFF. DNA for the CDR3: TGTGCCAGCTCACCCGGGTCTAGCGGGAGCTACAATGAGCAGTTCTTC.

The chain has TRBV29-1 and TRBJ2-3; 8 positions match TRBD1. The CDR3 covers 14 residues. Germline V gene sequence: CDR1 SQVTM, CDR2 ANQGSEA. Trimming at V came to 6 bases and at J to 6 bases, leaving 11 bases not matched to a gene. The CDR3 nucleotides are TGCAGCGTGCCACTACGGACAGGGCGGGATACGCAGTATTTT. Translated, it gives CSVPLRTGRDTQYF.

This sequence joins TRBV5-1 and TRBJ2-5; 12 bases line up with TRBD2. Germline CDR1 SGHRS, CDR2 YFSETQ. After removal of 0 bases from V and 1 base from J, the junction contained 4 bases not matched to a gene. This CDR3 spans 17 amino acids. The CDR3: CASSLGQLAGGQETQYF. CDR3 DNA: TGCGCCAGCAGCTTGGGGCAACTAGCGGGAGGCCAAGAGACCCAGTACTTC. Looking up the rest from reference TRBV5-1 and TRBJ2-5 gives the full variable domain: KAGVTQTPRYLIKTRGQQVTLSCSPISGHRSVSWYQQTPGQGLQFLFEYFSETQRNKGNFPGRFSGRQFSNSRSEMNVSTLELGDSALYLCASSLGQLAGGQETQYFGPGTRLLVL.

The J gene is TRBJ1-2, the V gene TRBV28; 10 positions match TRBD1. The CDR3 is 15 amino acids. The V and J ends lost 5 bases and 8 bases, in that order; junction bases with no gene match: 11. Germline values: CDR1 MDHEN, CDR2 SYDVKM. The CDR3 region is CASSPPGQGTLGYTF. The CDR3 DNA follows: TGTGCCAGCAGTCCGCCGGGACAGGGGACTCTCGGCTACACCTTC.

This sequence joins TRBV15 and TRBJ2-1; 7 bases map to TRBD1. The CDR3 totals 16 residues. Unmatched junction bases numbered 14, after V lost 5 bases and J lost 7 bases. Looked up from germline, CDR1 is LNHNV and CDR2 is YYDKDF (reference sequence). The CDR3 DNA is TGTGCCACCAGCCTCGGGACAGCAGCTGTAGGGAATGAGCAGTTCTTC. It is translated as CATSLGTAAVGNEQFF.

This clone was recorded once. The chain uses TRBV9 and TRBJ2-5, with 12 bases fitting TRBD2. This CDR3 contains 14 residues. J was trimmed by 4 bases and V by 3 bases; bases with no gene match: 1. CDR1 and CDR2 (germline): SGDLS, YYNGEE. This CDR3 reads CASSELAGGETQYF. The CDR3 DNA follows: TGTGCCAGCAGCGAACTAGCGGGGGGAGAGACCCAGTACTTC.

The chain carries TRBV20-1 and TRBJ1-2, with 10 positions matching TRBD1. The CDR3 sequence is 14 residues long. The V segment lost 3 bases and the J segment 2 bases; nucleotides outside the gene matches: 3. Germline V gene sequence: CDR1 DFQATT, CDR2 SNEGSKA (reference sequence). CDR3: CSASLGQGNYGYTF. The CDR3 coding sequence is TGCAGTGCTAGTCTGGGACAGGGGAACTATGGCTACACCTTC.

The gene calls are TRBV25-1 and TRBJ1-1; 8 nucleotides align to TRBD1. Losses at the gene ends were 7 bases for V and 0 bases for J; bases not matched to a gene: 16. CDR3 length equals 18 residues. Germline V gives CDR1 MGHDK, CDR2 SYGVNS. The CDR3 coding sequence is TGTGCCAGCATGCCGTATTTAACAGGGGGGATTCTGAACACTGAAGCTTTCTTT. This codes for CASMPYLTGGILNTEAFF.

The gene calls are TRBV10-2 and TRBJ2-7; TRBD1 matches at 9 bases. CDR1 WSHSY and CDR2 SAAADI come from the germline V gene. Trimming at V came to 7 bases and at J to 3 bases, leaving 7 bases not matched to a gene. This CDR3 has 14 amino acids. The CDR3 DNA reads as TGCGCCAGCACCTCAGACAGGGGGGACTACGAGCAGTACTTC. This sequence encodes CASTSDRGDYEQYF.

V usage is TRBV14 and J usage is TRBJ2-1; TRBD2 matches 10 bases. V shed 4 bases and J 4 bases; nucleotides not matched to a gene: 10. The CDR3 covers 17 residues. The germline gives CDR1 SGHDN, CDR2 FVKESK. The CDR3 spells CASSPLTGLATYNEQFF. In DNA, the CDR3 is TGTGCCAGCAGCCCCCTTACGGGACTAGCGACTTACAATGAGCAGTTCTTC.

J is TRBJ2-7 and V is TRBV7-9; 9 positions agree with TRBD2. The length of the CDR3 is 17 residues. With V trimmed by 5 bases and J by 6 bases, 17 bases remained unmatched. Germline V gene lookup returns CDR1 SEHNR and CDR2 FQNEAQ (reference sequence). CDR3 in amino acids: CASSPWPAGGPSAEQYF. In nucleotides, the CDR3 is TGTGCCAGCAGCCCATGGCCGGCGGGAGGGCCAAGTGCCGAGCAGTACTTC.

The rearrangement joins TRBV5-4 to TRBJ1-1; D may be TRBD1 (5 bases). The V and J ends lost 4 bases and 5 bases respectively, with 9 bases between them. Germline V gene data show CDR1 as SGHNT and CDR2 as YYREEE (reference sequence). The CDR3 has 12 residues. CDR3 DNA sequence: TGTGCCAGCAGCCCCAGGGATACTGAAGCTTTCTTT. Translating it yields CASSPRDTEAFF.

V gene TRBV2 combines with J gene TRBJ1-2, with TRBD1 as a possible D gene (6 bases). V lost 7 bases and J lost 1, with 10 bases in between. The germline CDR1 and CDR2 sequences are SNHLY and FYNNEI. The CDR3 length is 13 residues. CDR3 amino acids: CASTGTNNYGYTF. The CDR3 DNA reads as TGTGCCAGCACCGGGACAAATAACTATGGCTACACCTTC.

There are a few counts of this clone. The chain combines TRBV5-1 with TRBJ2-6; D gene unclear. V dropped 0 bases and J dropped 2 bases, with 6 bases sitting between them. Looked up from germline, CDR1 is SGHRS and CDR2 is YFSETQ. The CDR3 consists of 15 residues. The CDR3 region has the DNA TGCGCCAGCAGCTTGGGAGGAACTGGGGCCAACGTCCTGACTTTC. Its translation: CASSLGGTGANVLTF.

CDR3 loop: CASSLSVAGGYGYTF. The DNA of the CDR3 is TGTGCCAGCAGTTTAAGCGTGGCAGGGGGGTATGGCTACACCTTC. The chain uses TRBV6-5 and TRBJ1-2; 7 bases align to TRBD1. The CDR3 spans 15 residues. J lost 5 bases, V lost 4 bases, and 10 bases had no gene match. CDR1 and CDR2 from the germline V gene are MNHEY and SVGAGI.

The rearrangement links TRBV3-1 (or the pseudogene TRBV3-2) to TRBJ1-1; no reliable D call. Trimming stripped 6 bases from V and 2 bases from J, with 13 bases between. The CDR3 extends over 14 amino acids. Per the germline V gene, CDR1 is LGHDT and CDR2 is YNNKEL (reference sequence). CDR3 DNA: TGTGCCAGCAGGCCCCTAGGCGGAAACACTGAAGCTTTCTTT. It codes for CASRPLGGNTEAFF.

This clone was seen only a few times. The chain couples TRBV20-1 to TRBJ2-1; D is undetermined. Between the trimmed V and J ends, which lost 3 bases and 10 bases, there was a span of 19 bases. The CDR3 totals 14 residues. CDR1 DFQATT and CDR2 SNEGSKA come from the germline V gene (reference sequence). CDR3 DNA: TGCAGTGCTAGTCGTCCGACTGGTCCAAGAGAGCAGTTCTTC. This sequence encodes CSASRPTGPREQFF.

J is TRBJ1-2 and V is TRBV5-8; maybe TRBD1 (5 bases). The germline CDR1 and CDR2 sequences are SGHTS and YDEGEE. The CDR3 contains 13 residues. Between the trimmed V and J ends, which lost 0 bases and 5 bases, there was a span of 8 bases. The chain's CDR3 is CASSLEAGYGYTF. CDR3 bases: TGTGCCAGCAGCTTGGAGGCAGGGTATGGCTACACCTTC.

This chain links TRBV5-5 with TRBJ2-3; 9 bases match TRBD2. Trimming cost V 2 bases and J 0 bases; bases outside gene matches: 4. This CDR3 is 16 amino acids long. Per germline, CDR1 SGHKS and CDR2 YYEKEE (reference sequence). CDR3 residues: CASSFIAGASTDTQYF. As DNA, the CDR3 is TGTGCCAGCAGCTTTATAGCGGGGGCTAGCACAGATACGCAGTATTTT.